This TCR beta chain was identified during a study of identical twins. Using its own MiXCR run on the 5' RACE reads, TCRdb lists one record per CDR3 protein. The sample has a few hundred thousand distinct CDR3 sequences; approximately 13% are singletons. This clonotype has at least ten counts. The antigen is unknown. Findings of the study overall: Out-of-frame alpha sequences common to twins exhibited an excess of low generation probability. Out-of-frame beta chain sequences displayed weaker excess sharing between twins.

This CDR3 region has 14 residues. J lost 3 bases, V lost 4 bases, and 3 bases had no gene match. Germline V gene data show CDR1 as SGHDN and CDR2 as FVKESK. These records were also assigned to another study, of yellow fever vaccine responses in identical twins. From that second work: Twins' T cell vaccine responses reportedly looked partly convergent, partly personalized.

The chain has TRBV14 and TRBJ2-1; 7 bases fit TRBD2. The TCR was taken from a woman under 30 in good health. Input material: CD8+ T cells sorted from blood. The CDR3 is CASSRAGIYNEQFF. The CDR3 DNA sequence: TGTGCCAGCAGCCGAGCGGGGATCTACAATGAGCAGTTCTTC.